Listed below are T cell receptor beta chains from one sample, sequenced in a study of blood T cell repertoires in COVID-19. The assay was immunoSEQ multiplex PCR, and TCRdb's table has in-frame clones only and misses some. The sample gives approximately 290,000 clones, roughly 91% of which show up once; approximately 0.84% is in the top ten. The sequenced sample was peripheral blood. The receptors here all came from a man aged 30-40 years with acute or convalescent COVID-19. The CDR3 runs from the conserved cysteine through the conserved F or W. The D gene is left open where the match is weak. Clone size is shown for a subset of rows, as once, few, many or a class of expanded clone.

v_call: TRBV30
j_call: TRBJ2-2
d_call: TRBD1
clone_size: NA
cdr3_nt: TGTGCCCGTGACAGGGGCCCCGGAAGGGGCACCGGGGAGCTGTTTTTT
cdr3_aa: CARDRGPGRGTGELFF

v_call: TRBV12-5
j_call: TRBJ1-1
d_call: TRBD1
clone_size: NA
cdr3_nt: TGTGCTAGTGGTTTGGGAACAGGGGTCACTGAAGCTTTCTTT
cdr3_aa: CASGLGTGVTEAFF

v_call: TRBV19
j_call: TRBJ1-6
d_call: NA
clone_size: once
cdr3_nt: TGTGCCAGTAGTAGACAACAGGGTCGGGCTGACTCACCCCTCCACTTT
cdr3_aa: CASSRQQGRADSPLHF

v_call: TRBV6-5
j_call: TRBJ1-5
d_call: TRBD1
clone_size: NA
cdr3_nt: TGTGCCAGCAGTTACGTTGGGACAGCTAGAGAGGTCCAGCATTTT
cdr3_aa: CASSYVGTAREVQHF

v_call: TRBV5-5
j_call: TRBJ2-5
d_call: NA
clone_size: NA
cdr3_nt: TGTGCCAGCAGCTTTATCCAAGAGACCCAGTACTTC
cdr3_aa: CASSFIQETQYF

v_call: TRBV19
j_call: TRBJ2-6
d_call: NA
clone_size: NA
cdr3_nt: TGTGCCAGTAGTATTGGGCAGGGGATCCCTGGGGCCAACGTCCTGACTTTC
cdr3_aa: CASSIGQGIPGANVLTF

v_call: TRBV13
j_call: TRBJ1-3
d_call: NA
clone_size: NA
cdr3_nt: TGTGCCAGCAGCTTACAGGTTGGAAACACCATATATTTT
cdr3_aa: CASSLQVGNTIYF

v_call: TRBV9
j_call: TRBJ1-2
d_call: NA
clone_size: NA
cdr3_nt: TGTGCCAGCAGCGTACGGGGAGAACTGCGCTATGGCTACACCTTC
cdr3_aa: CASSVRGELRYGYTF

v_call: TRBV6-1
j_call: TRBJ2-2
d_call: NA
clone_size: NA
cdr3_nt: TGTGCCAGCAGTGCCAATGAGGGGGCGGGATCCGGGGAGCTGTTTTTT
cdr3_aa: CASSANEGAGSGELFF

v_call: TRBV14
j_call: TRBJ2-7
d_call: NA
clone_size: NA
cdr3_nt: TGTGCCAGCAGCCAAGATGGTAGGAGCTACTACGAGCAGTACTTC
cdr3_aa: CASSQDGRSYYEQYF

v_call: TRBV9
j_call: TRBJ1-3
d_call: TRBD1
clone_size: NA
cdr3_nt: TGTGCCAGCAGCGTAGGGTCGGGACAGGCTGGAAACACCATATATTTT
cdr3_aa: CASSVGSGQAGNTIYF

v_call: TRBV18
j_call: TRBJ1-1
d_call: NA
clone_size: NA
cdr3_nt: TGTGCCAGCTCACCACTCGGGAACACTGAAGCTTTCTTT
cdr3_aa: CASSPLGNTEAFF

v_call: TRBV30
j_call: TRBJ2-3
d_call: TRBD2
clone_size: NA
cdr3_nt: TGTGCCTGGAGCCTAGCGGGGGGATTAGATACGCAGTATTTT
cdr3_aa: CAWSLAGGLDTQYF

v_call: TRBV18
j_call: TRBJ1-1
d_call: TRBD1
clone_size: NA
cdr3_nt: TGTGCCAGCTCACAAACAGGGGGCACTGAAGCTTTCTTT
cdr3_aa: CASSQTGGTEAFF

v_call: TRBV7-9
j_call: TRBJ2-3
d_call: NA
clone_size: NA
cdr3_nt: TGTGCCAGCAGCTTAGTTTTAGCGAGCACAGATACGCAGTATTTT
cdr3_aa: CASSLVLASTDTQYF

v_call: TRBV3-1/TRBV3-2
j_call: TRBJ2-1
d_call: NA
clone_size: NA
cdr3_nt: TGTGCCAGCAGCCTAAGATGGGTAGAAACTAGTCATGAGCAGTTCTTC
cdr3_aa: CASSLRWVETSHEQFF

v_call: TRBV7-9
j_call: TRBJ1-3
d_call: NA
clone_size: NA
cdr3_nt: TGTGCCAGCAGCTTAGGGATACAGGGCGCTGGAAACACCATATATTTT
cdr3_aa: CASSLGIQGAGNTIYF

v_call: TRBV24-1
j_call: TRBJ1-2
d_call: TRBD1
clone_size: NA
cdr3_nt: TGTGCCACCAGTGATCCGGGACAGGGCAACTATGGCTACACCTTC
cdr3_aa: CATSDPGQGNYGYTF

v_call: TRBV24-1
j_call: TRBJ2-1
d_call: NA
clone_size: NA
cdr3_nt: TGTGCCACCAGTGATGGGCAGGGAAGGATCCATGAGCAGTTCTTC
cdr3_aa: CATSDGQGRIHEQFF

v_call: TRBV6-5
j_call: TRBJ1-6
d_call: TRBD1
clone_size: NA
cdr3_nt: TGTGCCAGCCGGGACAGGGGAGGATCACCCCTCCACTTT
cdr3_aa: CASRDRGGSPLHF

v_call: TRBV4-2
j_call: TRBJ2-7
d_call: TRBD2
clone_size: NA
cdr3_nt: TGTGCCAGCAGCCAAAGAGCGGGAGTACTCCTCCACGAGCAGTACTTC
cdr3_aa: CASSQRAGVLLHEQYF

v_call: TRBV5-1
j_call: TRBJ2-1
d_call: TRBD2
clone_size: NA
cdr3_nt: TGCGCCAGCGGGGGGGACTCCTACAATGAGCAGTTCTTC
cdr3_aa: CASGGDSYNEQFF

v_call: TRBV19
j_call: TRBJ2-7
d_call: TRBD2
clone_size: NA
cdr3_nt: TGTGCCATTCTAGCGGTGGGGGAGCAGTACTTC
cdr3_aa: CAILAVGEQYF

v_call: TRBV4-1
j_call: TRBJ1-2
d_call: NA
clone_size: NA
cdr3_nt: TGCGCCAGCAGCCCGAGCGGGGCTTCTAACTATGGCTACACCTTC
cdr3_aa: CASSPSGASNYGYTF

v_call: TRBV6-5
j_call: TRBJ1-2
d_call: NA
clone_size: NA
cdr3_nt: TGTGCCAGCAGTCAAACAGGGTCTCGTGGCTACACCTTC
cdr3_aa: CASSQTGSRGYTF

v_call: TRBV24-1
j_call: TRBJ1-2
d_call: NA
clone_size: NA
cdr3_nt: TGTGCCACCAGTGATGGTAGCTATGGCTACACCTTC
cdr3_aa: CATSDGSYGYTF

v_call: TRBV3-1/TRBV3-2
j_call: TRBJ1-3
d_call: TRBD1
clone_size: NA
cdr3_nt: TGTGCCAGCAGCCAAGACTGGGGCAGGGGGCTTGGAAACACCATATATTTT
cdr3_aa: CASSQDWGRGLGNTIYF

v_call: TRBV19
j_call: TRBJ2-7
d_call: NA
clone_size: NA
cdr3_nt: TGTGCCAGTAGTTTGGCAGGTACTTACTACGAGCAGTACTTC
cdr3_aa: CASSLAGTYYEQYF

v_call: TRBV28
j_call: TRBJ1-6
d_call: NA
clone_size: few
cdr3_nt: TGTGCCAGCAGTTTGGTGGCCCCAGATAATTCACCCCTCCACTTT
cdr3_aa: CASSLVAPDNSPLHF

v_call: TRBV28
j_call: TRBJ2-7
d_call: NA
clone_size: NA
cdr3_nt: TGTGCCGAGGGATACTCCTACGAGCAGTACTTC
cdr3_aa: CAEGYSYEQYF

v_call: TRBV5-1
j_call: TRBJ2-1
d_call: NA
clone_size: NA
cdr3_nt: TGCGCCAGTACTTACACATCCGAGTTAGGAGGTAAACGAGGTGAGCAGTTCTTC
cdr3_aa: CASTYTSELGGKRGEQFF

v_call: TRBV2
j_call: TRBJ2-7
d_call: NA
clone_size: NA
cdr3_nt: TGTGCCAGCGAGTTAGTCTCCTACGAGCAGTACTTC
cdr3_aa: CASELVSYEQYF